This T cell receptor beta chain was profiled in a study of T cells after posttransplantation cyclophosphamide. CDR3 size: 16 residues. Germline V gene data show CDR1 as LNHDA and CDR2 as SQIVND (reference sequence). The V segment lost 11 bases and the J segment 0 bases; nucleotides outside the gene matches: 7. Sequencing used immunoSEQ multiplex PCR; TCRdb keeps in-frame clones, though not all of them. The sample holds more than 50,000 clones, about 82% seen once. Study-wide results and limits: Later post-transplant blood repertoires were often dominated by donor CD8+ memory clones.

In regard to this clone: The antigen is unknown.

V usage is TRBV19 and J usage is TRBJ2-6; TRBD1 aligns across 10 bases. Source material: PBMCs. This receptor was identified in a man between 25 and 39 years old with a blood cancer, CMV-positive, and with a related stem cell donor. The CDR3 loop is CASRDRGYSGANVLTF. The CDR3 coding sequence is TGTGCCTCTCGGGACAGGGGATACTCTGGGGCCAACGTCCTGACTTTC.